This T cell receptor (beta chain) appears in the sequencing data of a study of cytomegalovirus exposure and HLA in healthy donors. To note about this clone: What it recognizes is unknown.

Use of 60 Vbeta and 13 Jbeta primers characterized the PCR. Assay: immunoSEQ multiplex PCR; the TCRdb copy retains only in-frame clones and omits some. Here the sample spans approximately 130,000 clones, approximately 80% being singletons. Germline-derived CDR1 and CDR2 are GTSNPN and SVGIG (reference sequence). The CDR3 has 17 amino acids. Study-level findings and limits: The study recorded 160 or so TCR beta chains that were cytomegalovirus-associated. Later on, an analysis tied 15,000 or so TCR beta sequences to HLA alleles at 0.05 false discovery rate. Donors were assumed by presence/absence analyses to have roughly uniform sequencing depth.

This TCR was recovered from a female donor in good health and CMV-seropositive. The chain carries TRBV30 and TRBJ2-5; 8 bases map to TRBD1. The closer fit of TRBJ2-7 to the DNA end suggests the J call may be wrong. The sequencing input was PBMCs. CDR3 amino acids: CAWSSLLDRVPSYEQYF. For the CDR3, the DNA is TGTGCCTGGAGTTCCCTTTTGGACAGGGTGCCGTCCTACGAGCAGTACTTC.